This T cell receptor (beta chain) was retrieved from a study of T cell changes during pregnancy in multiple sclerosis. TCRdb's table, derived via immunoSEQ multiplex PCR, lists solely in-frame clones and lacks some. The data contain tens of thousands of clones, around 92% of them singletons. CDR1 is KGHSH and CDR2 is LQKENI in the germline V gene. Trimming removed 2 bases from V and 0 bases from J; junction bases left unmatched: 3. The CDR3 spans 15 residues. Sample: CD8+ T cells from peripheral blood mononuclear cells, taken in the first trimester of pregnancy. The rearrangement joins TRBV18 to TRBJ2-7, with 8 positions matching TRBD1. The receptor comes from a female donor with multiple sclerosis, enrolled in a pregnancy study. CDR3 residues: CASSPSDRDSYEQYF. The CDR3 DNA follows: TGTGCCAGCTCACCATCGGACAGGGACTCCTACGAGCAGTACTTC.